Listed below are T cell receptor beta chains from one sample, sequenced in a study of control samples from healthy donors and cancer patients. Sequencing was performed with immunoSEQ multiplex PCR; in TCRdb, only in-frame clones are kept and a portion is missing. The sample records roughly 45,000 clones, about 92% being singletons. Sequenced: PBMCs. Receptor source: a man younger than 40 with colorectal cancer. Each CDR3 is given with its conserved first and last residue. D genes are given only for firm matches. Rows give clone size only sometimes, using once, few, many, or a class for an expanded clone.

d_gene,abundance,v_gene,j_gene,CDR3aa,CDR3nt
-,-,TRBV6-2/TRBV6-3,TRBJ2-1,CASSRGTPPNEQFF,TGTGCCAGCAGTAGAGGTACCCCACCAAATGAGCAGTTCTTC
-,once,TRBV7-2,TRBJ1-1,CASSPHRDNTEAFF,TGTGCCAGCAGCCCTCACCGGGACAACACTGAAGCTTTCTTT
-,-,TRBV7-9,TRBJ2-1,CASSLLAPYNEQFF,TGTGCCAGCAGCTTGCTAGCGCCCTACAATGAGCAGTTCTTC
-,-,TRBV2,TRBJ1-2,CASSRPRSLHYGYTF,TGTGCCAGCAGTCGGCCCAGGTCGCTTCACTATGGCTACACCTTC
-,-,TRBV27,TRBJ1-6,CASSLSAGVNSPLHF,TGTGCCAGCAGTTTATCAGCGGGGGTCAATTCACCCCTCCACTTT
-,-,TRBV30,TRBJ2-7,CAWSAAGPYEQYF,TGTGCCTGGAGTGCAGCCGGGCCTTACGAGCAGTACTTC
TRBD2,once,TRBV5-8,TRBJ2-1,CASSFGARGGENEQFF,TGTGCCAGCAGCTTCGGGGCGCGGGGGGGCGAGAATGAGCAGTTCTTC
-,-,TRBV5-6,TRBJ1-2,CASSLGGNDGYTF,TGTGCCAGCAGCTTGGGGGGGAACGACGGCTACACCTTC
-,-,TRBV7-2,TRBJ1-2,CASSFLGGNYGYTF,TGTGCCAGCAGCTTCCTGGGCGGAAACTATGGCTACACCTTC
-,few,TRBV6-5,TRBJ2-3,CASSPRAGRDTQYF,TGTGCCAGCAGCCCCCGTGCGGGGAGGGATACGCAGTATTTT
TRBD2,few,TRBV2,TRBJ2-3,CASMTSGVTDTQYF,TGTGCCAGCATGACTAGCGGGGTGACAGATACGCAGTATTTT
TRBD1,-,TRBV5-8,TRBJ1-2,CASSLWDRGPLNYGYTF,TGTGCCAGCAGCTTATGGGACAGGGGCCCCCTTAACTATGGCTACACCTTC
TRBD1,-,TRBV7-8,TRBJ1-5,CASSPRDSRISPQHF,TGTGCCAGCAGCCCCCGGGACAGTAGGATCTCGCCCCAGCATTTT
-,-,TRBV6-5,TRBJ1-4,CASSYSIYGNNEKLFF,TGTGCCAGCAGTTACTCGATTTATGGGAATAATGAAAAACTGTTTTTT
-,-,TRBV4-2,TRBJ2-1,CASSQDQDSYNEQFF,TGTGCCAGCAGCCAAGATCAGGACTCCTACAATGAGCAGTTCTTC
TRBD1,-,TRBV13,TRBJ2-7,CASSLGGTARSYEQYF,TGTGCCAGCAGCTTGGGTGGGACAGCGCGCTCCTACGAGCAGTACTTC
-,-,TRBV7-9,TRBJ1-3,CASSLSIDTIYF,TGTGCCAGCAGCTTGTCGATAGACACCATATATTTT
-,-,TRBV9,TRBJ1-5,CASSDQGGGQPQHF,TGTGCCAGCAGCGATCAGGGTGGCGGTCAGCCCCAGCATTTT
-,-,TRBV6-1,TRBJ2-3,CASSEPTGSSTDTQYF,TGTGCCAGCAGTGAACCAACAGGGTCTAGCACAGATACGCAGTATTTT
-,few,TRBV7-2,TRBJ1-1,CASSIELDTEAFF,TGTGCCAGCAGCATCGAATTGGACACTGAAGCTTTCTTT
-,-,TRBV5-5,TRBJ1-5,CASSFGLRSDNQPQHF,TGTGCCAGCAGCTTTGGCCTCCGGAGCGACAATCAGCCCCAGCATTTT
-,-,TRBV19,TRBJ2-1,CASSSSPYNEQFF,TGTGCCAGTAGTTCAAGCCCATACAATGAGCAGTTCTTC
-,-,TRBV6-6,TRBJ1-5,CASSYRGSNQPQHF,TGTGCCAGCAGTTATCGGGGGAGCAATCAGCCCCAGCATTTT
TRBD1,-,TRBV7-2,TRBJ1-6,CASSLAGQGETLHF,TGTGCCAGCAGCTTAGCGGGGCAGGGGGAAACCCTCCACTTT
TRBD1,-,TRBV5-1,TRBJ2-7,CASSLGTGVYEQYF,TGCGCCAGCAGCTTGGGGACAGGGGTTTACGAGCAGTACTTC
-,-,TRBV30,TRBJ2-2,CAWSHLYTGELFF,TGTGCCTGGAGCCATCTTTACACCGGGGAGCTGTTTTTT
TRBD1,-,TRBV10-2,TRBJ2-7,CASKSRDRAHEQYF,TGCGCCAGCAAGTCCCGAGACAGGGCCCACGAGCAGTACTTC
-,-,TRBV27,TRBJ1-2,CASSRDRTSWGYTF,TGTGCCAGCAGTCGGGACCGGACCTCATGGGGCTACACCTTC
TRBD2,-,TRBV4-2,TRBJ2-3,CASSRSGTSGDTQYF,TGTGCCAGCAGCCGATCCGGGACTAGCGGAGATACGCAGTATTTT
-,-,TRBV6-2/TRBV6-3,TRBJ1-5,CASSSNGAQPQHF,TGTGCCAGCAGTTCGAACGGCGCTCAGCCCCAGCATTTT
TRBD1,-,TRBV7-2,TRBJ1-4,CASSLLGQGYEKLFF,TGTGCCAGCAGCTTACTTGGACAGGGCTATGAAAAACTGTTTTTT
-,-,TRBV19,TRBJ1-1,CASSIRGRPQTEAFF,TGTGCCAGTAGTATTAGAGGCAGGCCCCAAACTGAAGCTTTCTTT
TRBD1,-,TRBV30,TRBJ1-1,CAWRRAGQVLEAFF,TGTGCCTGGAGGAGAGCGGGACAGGTTCTTGAAGCTTTCTTT
-,few,TRBV6-5,TRBJ2-2,CASKGTANTGELFF,TGTGCCAGCAAGGGGACGGCAAACACCGGGGAGCTGTTTTTT
-,-,TRBV2,TRBJ2-5,CASRKDRETQYF,TGTGCCAGCAGGAAAGACAGGGAGACCCAGTACTTC
TRBD1,-,TRBV24-1,TRBJ1-4,CATNEQAGQINEKLFF,TGTGCCACCAACGAGCAGGCGGGACAGATTAATGAAAAACTGTTTTTT
-,-,TRBV7-9,TRBJ1-3,CASNPPLTGDGNTIYF,TGTGCCAGCAACCCCCCCCTCACAGGCGACGGAAACACCATATATTTT
-,-,TRBV11-2,TRBJ2-1,CASRSLQVRAQFF,TGTGCCAGCAGATCCCTCCAGGTTAGGGCGCAGTTCTTC
-,-,TRBV7-2,TRBJ1-2,CASSPEPGIPNYGYTF,TGTGCCAGCAGCCCCGAACCGGGGATTCCTAACTATGGCTACACCTTC
-,-,TRBV19,TRBJ2-2,CASSIDRGLVGELFF,TGTGCCAGTAGTATAGATCGGGGATTAGTCGGGGAGCTGTTTTTT
-,-,TRBV4-3,TRBJ1-1,CASSQDAENTEAFF,TGCGCCAGCAGCCAAGACGCAGAGAACACTGAAGCTTTCTTT
-,-,TRBV10-3,TRBJ2-7,CAISESIGVSYEQYF,TGTGCCATCAGTGAGTCGATCGGGGTCTCCTACGAGCAGTACTTC
-,-,TRBV5-4,TRBJ2-1,CASSFRGWQNEQFF,TGTGCCAGCAGCTTCAGAGGATGGCAGAATGAGCAGTTCTTC
-,-,TRBV10-1,TRBJ1-2,CASSRTVARANYGYTF,TGCGCCAGCAGCCGGACAGTCGCTCGAGCTAACTATGGCTACACCTTC
-,-,TRBV5-6,TRBJ1-5,CASSLGLRDDQPQHF,TGTGCCAGCAGCTTGGGACTCCGGGACGATCAGCCCCAGCATTTT
-,-,TRBV6-2/TRBV6-3,TRBJ1-5,CASSYANQPQHF,TGTGCCAGCAGTTACGCCAATCAGCCCCAGCATTTT
TRBD1,-,TRBV18,TRBJ1-2,CASSLAQGGVMPQNYGYTF,TGTGCCAGCTCACTAGCACAGGGGGGCGTAATGCCCCAGAACTATGGCTACACCTTC
-,-,TRBV29-1,TRBJ1-2,CSGGDGANYGYTF,TGCAGCGGTGGGGACGGAGCTAACTATGGCTACACCTTC
-,-,TRBV18,TRBJ1-1,CASSPLRDPRVTEAFF,TGTGCCAGCTCACCCCTCCGGGACCCTCGGGTCACTGAAGCTTTCTTT
TRBD2,-,TRBV6-5,TRBJ2-2,CASSYAGGSTGELFF,TGTGCCAGCAGTTACGCGGGGGGTTCAACCGGGGAGCTGTTTTTT
TRBD1,-,TRBV7-2,TRBJ2-7,CASSISGTGNTYEQYF,TGTGCCAGCAGCATCTCCGGGACAGGGAACACCTACGAGCAGTACTTC
-,few,TRBV7-9,TRBJ2-1,CASSLSPGPGEFF,TGTGCCAGCAGCTTATCTCCAGGGCCAGGGGAGTTCTTC
-,-,TRBV3-1/TRBV3-2,TRBJ2-6,CASSQTTSSSGANVLTF,TGTGCCAGCAGCCAGACTACTAGCTCCTCTGGGGCCAACGTCCTGACTTTC
-,-,TRBV4-1,TRBJ1-1,CASSHPPGAPQYTEAFF,TGCGCCAGCAGCCACCCCCCCGGGGCGCCTCAGTACACTGAAGCTTTCTTT
-,-,TRBV5-1,TRBJ2-1,CASSLEHLYNEQFF,TGCGCCAGCAGCTTGGAGCACCTTTACAATGAGCAGTTCTTC